The clone carrying this T cell receptor beta chain turned up a few times. Its antigen remains unidentified. A second PCR of about 7 to 12 cycles used a sample-barcoded 5' primer and a J-beta primer mix. Using its own MiXCR run on the 5' RACE reads, TCRdb lists one record per CDR3 protein. The repertoire holds 780,000 or so distinct CDR3 sequences, roughly three fifths seen once, with roughly 24% in the top ten. This sample is part of a study of blood T cells in healthy people across ages. Each individual donor underwent a draw of around 9.8 milliliters of peripheral blood. Study outcomes and limitations: Naive and antigen-experienced cells were not separated, limiting conclusive comparison. Samples with more naive T cells showed higher observed beta diversity. Long-lived and aged donors differed, with more naive CD4+ cells and higher diversity in the long-lived.

The CDR3 has 17 residues. In germline, CDR1 is MNHEY, CDR2 SVGAGI. V shed 2 bases, J shed 6 bases, and the junction held 12 bases outside the gene matches. The V gene is TRBV6-5, the J gene TRBJ2-3; 9 positions match TRBD2. Sequencing used blood. The origin of this receptor is a man aged 35 to 55 in good health. The CDR3 DNA sequence: TGTGCCAGCAGTTACAGGGGGATAGCGGGGGCCCCCGATACGCAGTATTTT. Its protein product is CASSYRGIAGAPDTQYF.